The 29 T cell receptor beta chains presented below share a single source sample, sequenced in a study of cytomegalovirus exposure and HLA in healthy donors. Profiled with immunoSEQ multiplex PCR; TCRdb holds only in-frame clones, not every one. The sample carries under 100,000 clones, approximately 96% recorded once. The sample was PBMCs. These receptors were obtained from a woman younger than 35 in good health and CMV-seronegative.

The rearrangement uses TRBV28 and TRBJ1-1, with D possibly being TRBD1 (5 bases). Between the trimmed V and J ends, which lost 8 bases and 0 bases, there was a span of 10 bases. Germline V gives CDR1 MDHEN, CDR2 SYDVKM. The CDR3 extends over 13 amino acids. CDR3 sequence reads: CASGARVNTEAFF. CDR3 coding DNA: TGTGCCAGCGGGGCTAGGGTGAACACTGAAGCTTTCTTT. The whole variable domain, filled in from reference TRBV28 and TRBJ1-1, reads DVKVTQSSRYLVKRTGEKVFLECVQDMDHENMFWYRQDPGLGLRLIYFSYDVKMKEKGDIPEGYSVSREKKERFSLILESASTNQTSMYLCASGARVNTEAFFGQGTRLTVV.

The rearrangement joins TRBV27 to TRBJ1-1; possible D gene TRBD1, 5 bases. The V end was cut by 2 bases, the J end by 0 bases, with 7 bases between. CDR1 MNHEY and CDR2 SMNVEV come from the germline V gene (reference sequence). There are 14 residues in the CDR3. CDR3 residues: CASSLDSLNTEAFF. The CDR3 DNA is TGTGCCAGCAGTTTAGACAGCCTGAACACTGAAGCTTTCTTT.

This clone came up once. The CDR3 bases are TGTGCCAGCAGCTTCTGGGCGGGGGGATGGACTAGCGGGCGGTCCTACGAGCAGTACTTC. Its protein product is CASSFWAGGWTSGRSYEQYF. The chain carries TRBV5-4 and TRBJ2-7, with TRBD2 matching over 11 bases. The CDR3 sequence is 20 residues long. Germline V gene data show CDR1 as SGHNT and CDR2 as YYREEE (reference sequence). The trim removed 2 bases at V and 1 base at J, leaving 17 bases unmatched.

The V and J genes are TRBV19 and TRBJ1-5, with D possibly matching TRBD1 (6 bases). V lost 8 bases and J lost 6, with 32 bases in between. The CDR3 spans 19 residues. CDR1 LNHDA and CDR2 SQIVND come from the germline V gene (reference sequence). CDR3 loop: CASRRGPTRAGEKGQPQHF. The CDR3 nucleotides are TGTGCCAGTCGGCGGGGGCCGACCCGTGCAGGGGAAAAGGGTCAGCCCCAGCATTTT.

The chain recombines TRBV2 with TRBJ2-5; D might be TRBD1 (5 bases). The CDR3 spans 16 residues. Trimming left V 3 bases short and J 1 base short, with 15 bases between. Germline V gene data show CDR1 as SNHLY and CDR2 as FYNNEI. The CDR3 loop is CASSEFTAGAQETQYF. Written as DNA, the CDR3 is TGTGCCAGCAGTGAGTTCACGGCTGGGGCCCAAGAGACCCAGTACTTC.

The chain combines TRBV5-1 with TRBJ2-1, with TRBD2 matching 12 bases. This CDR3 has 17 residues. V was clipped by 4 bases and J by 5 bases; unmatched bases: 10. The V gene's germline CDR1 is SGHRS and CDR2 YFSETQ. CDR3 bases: TGCGCCAGCAGCGTAAGACTAGCGGGAGCAGTTGACAATGAGCAGTTCTTC. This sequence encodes CASSVRLAGAVDNEQFF.

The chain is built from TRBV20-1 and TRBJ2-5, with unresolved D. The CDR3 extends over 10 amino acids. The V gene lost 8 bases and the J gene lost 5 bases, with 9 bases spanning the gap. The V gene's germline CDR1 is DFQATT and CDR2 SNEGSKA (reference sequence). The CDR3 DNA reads TGCAGTCTTCTTTCTGAGACCCAGTACTTC. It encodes CSLLSETQYF.

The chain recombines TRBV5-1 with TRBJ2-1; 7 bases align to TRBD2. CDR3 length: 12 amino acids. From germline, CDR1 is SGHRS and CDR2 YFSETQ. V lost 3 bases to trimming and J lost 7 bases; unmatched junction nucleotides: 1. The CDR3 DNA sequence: TGCGCCAGCAGCTCCGGGGGGAATGAGCAGTTCTTC. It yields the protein CASSSGGNEQFF.

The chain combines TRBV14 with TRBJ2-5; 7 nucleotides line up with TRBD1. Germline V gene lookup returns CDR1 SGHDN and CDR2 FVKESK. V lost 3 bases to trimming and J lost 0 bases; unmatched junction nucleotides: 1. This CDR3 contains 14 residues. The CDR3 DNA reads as TGTGCCAGCAGCCAGGGACAGTACCAAGAGACCCAGTACTTC. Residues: CASSQGQYQETQYF.

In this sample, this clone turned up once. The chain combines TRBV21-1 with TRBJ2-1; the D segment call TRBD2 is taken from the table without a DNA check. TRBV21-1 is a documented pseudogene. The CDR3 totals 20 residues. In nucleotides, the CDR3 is TGTGCCAGCAGCCCCCCCCTACTAGCGGGAGGGCCGCGGGCTAGGAATGAGCAGTTCTTC. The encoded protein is CASSPPLLAGGPRARNEQFF.

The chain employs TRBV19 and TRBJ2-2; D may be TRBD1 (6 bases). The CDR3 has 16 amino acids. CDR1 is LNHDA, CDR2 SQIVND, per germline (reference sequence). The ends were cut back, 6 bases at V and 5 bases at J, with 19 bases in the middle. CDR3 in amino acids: CASRVGQFVRTGELFF. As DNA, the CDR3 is TGTGCCAGTAGAGTTGGACAGTTTGTTAGGACCGGGGAGCTGTTTTTT.

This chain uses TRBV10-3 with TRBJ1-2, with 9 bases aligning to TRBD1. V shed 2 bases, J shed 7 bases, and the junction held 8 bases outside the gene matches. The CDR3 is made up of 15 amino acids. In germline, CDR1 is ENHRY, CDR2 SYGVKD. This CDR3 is CAISEARDRAVGYTF. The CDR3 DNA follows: TGTGCCATCAGTGAGGCCCGGGACAGGGCTGTTGGCTACACCTTC.

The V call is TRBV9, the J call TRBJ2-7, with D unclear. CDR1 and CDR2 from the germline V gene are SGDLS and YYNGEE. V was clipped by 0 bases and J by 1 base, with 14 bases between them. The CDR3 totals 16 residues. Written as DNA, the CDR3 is TGTGCCAGCAGCGTAGGAGGCTCCGTATCGTCCTACGAGCAGTACTTC. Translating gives CASSVGGSVSSYEQYF.

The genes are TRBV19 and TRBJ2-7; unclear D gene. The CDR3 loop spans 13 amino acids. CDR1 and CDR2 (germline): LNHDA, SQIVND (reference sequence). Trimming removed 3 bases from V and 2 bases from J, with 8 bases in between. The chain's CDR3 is CASSMKLPYEQYF. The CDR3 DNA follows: TGTGCCAGTAGTATGAAACTACCCTACGAGCAGTACTTC.

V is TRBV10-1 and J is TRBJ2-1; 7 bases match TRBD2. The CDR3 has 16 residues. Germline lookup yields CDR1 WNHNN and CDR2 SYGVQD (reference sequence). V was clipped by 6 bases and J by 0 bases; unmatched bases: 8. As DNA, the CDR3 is TGCGCCAGCAGAGGATCGAGCGGGGCCTCCTACAATGAGCAGTTCTTC. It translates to CASRGSSGASYNEQFF.

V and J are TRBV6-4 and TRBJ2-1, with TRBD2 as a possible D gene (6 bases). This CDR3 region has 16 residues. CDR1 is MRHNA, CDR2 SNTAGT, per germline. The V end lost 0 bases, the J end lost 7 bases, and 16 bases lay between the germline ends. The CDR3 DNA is TGTGCCAGCAGTGACTCACGGCGGGATAGGCTTAATGAGCAGTTCTTC. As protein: CASSDSRRDRLNEQFF.

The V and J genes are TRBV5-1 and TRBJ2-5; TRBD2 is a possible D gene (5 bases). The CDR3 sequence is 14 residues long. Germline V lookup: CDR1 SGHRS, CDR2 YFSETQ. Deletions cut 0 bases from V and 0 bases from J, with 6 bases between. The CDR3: CASSLGLNQETQYF. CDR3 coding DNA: TGCGCCAGCAGCTTGGGACTAAACCAAGAGACCCAGTACTTC.

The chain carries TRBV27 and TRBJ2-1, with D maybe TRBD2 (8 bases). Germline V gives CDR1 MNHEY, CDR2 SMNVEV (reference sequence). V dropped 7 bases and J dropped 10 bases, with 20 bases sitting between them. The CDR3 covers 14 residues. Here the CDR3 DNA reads TGTGCCAGCATCGGGACAGCGGGAGCCACCGAGCAGTTCTTC. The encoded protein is CASIGTAGATEQFF.

The CDR3 DNA reads TGTGCCAGCAGTTTATTCATCGGAGCGGGAGGGATATCTTACGAGCAGTACTTC. It specifies CASSLFIGAGGISYEQYF. This chain connects TRBV28 to TRBJ2-7; 10 positions match TRBD2. Germline trimming cut 1 base from V and 4 bases from J; bases unmatched to any gene: 13. From germline, CDR1 is MDHEN and CDR2 SYDVKM. This CDR3 is built from 18 residues.

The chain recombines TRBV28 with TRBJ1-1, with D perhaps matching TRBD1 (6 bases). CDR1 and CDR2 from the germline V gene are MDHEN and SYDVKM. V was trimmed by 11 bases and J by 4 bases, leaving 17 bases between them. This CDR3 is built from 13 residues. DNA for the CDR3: TGTGCCTCCTCCTCTCAGGGGCCCACTGAAGCTTTCTTT. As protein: CASSSQGPTEAFF.

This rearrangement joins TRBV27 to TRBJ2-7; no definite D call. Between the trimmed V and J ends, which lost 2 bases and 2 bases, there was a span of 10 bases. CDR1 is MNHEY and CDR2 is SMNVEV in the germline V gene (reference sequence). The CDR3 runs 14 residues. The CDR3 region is CASSLGPSPYEQYF. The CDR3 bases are TGTGCCAGCAGTTTAGGCCCCTCCCCCTACGAGCAGTACTTC.

This chain's CDR3 is CASSLDGVEQYF. CDR3 in DNA: TGCGCCAGCAGCTTGGACGGGGTCGAGCAGTACTTC. V is TRBV5-1 and J is TRBJ2-7, with D maybe TRBD2 (5 bases). Between the trimmed V and J ends, which lost 0 bases and 6 bases, there was a span of 7 bases. The CDR3 loop spans 12 amino acids. CDR1 is SGHRS and CDR2 is YFSETQ in the germline V gene.

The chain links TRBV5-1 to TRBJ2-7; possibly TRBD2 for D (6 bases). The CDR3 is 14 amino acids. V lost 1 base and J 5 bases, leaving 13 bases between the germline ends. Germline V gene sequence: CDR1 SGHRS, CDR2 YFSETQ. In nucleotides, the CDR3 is TGCGCCAGCAGCTTGCTCCAGGGAGGCGACGAGCAGTACTTC. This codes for CASSLLQGGDEQYF.

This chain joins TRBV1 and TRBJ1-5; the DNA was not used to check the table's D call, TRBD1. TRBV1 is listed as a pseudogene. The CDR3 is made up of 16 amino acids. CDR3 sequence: CTSSQDGQGAGQPQHF. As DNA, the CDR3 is TGCACCAGCAGCCAAGATGGGCAGGGGGCAGGTCAGCCCCAGCATTTT.

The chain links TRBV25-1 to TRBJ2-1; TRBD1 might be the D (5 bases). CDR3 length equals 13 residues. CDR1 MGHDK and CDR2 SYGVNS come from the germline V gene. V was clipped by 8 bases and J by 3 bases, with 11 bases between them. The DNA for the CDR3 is TGTGCCAGCGCGGAGCAGGGCTACAATGAGCAGTTCTTC. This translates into CASAEQGYNEQFF.

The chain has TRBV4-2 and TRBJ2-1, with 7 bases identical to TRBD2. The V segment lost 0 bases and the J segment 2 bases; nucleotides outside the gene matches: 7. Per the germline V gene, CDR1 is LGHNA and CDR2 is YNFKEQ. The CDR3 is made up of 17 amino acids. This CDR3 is CASSQEEASGPYNEQFF. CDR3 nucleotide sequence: TGTGCCAGCAGCCAAGAGGAGGCTAGCGGACCCTACAATGAGCAGTTCTTC.

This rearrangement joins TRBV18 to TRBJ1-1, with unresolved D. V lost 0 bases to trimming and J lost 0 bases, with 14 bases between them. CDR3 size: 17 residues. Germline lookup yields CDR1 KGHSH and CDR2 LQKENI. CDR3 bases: TGTGCCAGCTCACCACCCTCGGTAAGCCCTATGAACACTGAAGCTTTCTTT. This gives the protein CASSPPSVSPMNTEAFF.

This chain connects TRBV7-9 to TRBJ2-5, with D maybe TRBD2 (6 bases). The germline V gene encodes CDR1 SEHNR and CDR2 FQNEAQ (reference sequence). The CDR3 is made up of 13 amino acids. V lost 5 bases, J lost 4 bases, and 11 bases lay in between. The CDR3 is CASSPRGGETQYF. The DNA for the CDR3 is TGTGCCAGCAGCCCGAGGGGAGGAGAGACCCAGTACTTC.

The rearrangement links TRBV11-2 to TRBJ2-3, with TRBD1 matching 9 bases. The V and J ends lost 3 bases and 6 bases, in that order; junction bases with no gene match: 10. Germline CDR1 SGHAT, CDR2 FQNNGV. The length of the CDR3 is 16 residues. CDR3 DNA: TGTGCCAGCAGCTTGTACAGGGGGCGCTTAGTGGATACGCAGTATTTT. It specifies CASSLYRGRLVDTQYF.